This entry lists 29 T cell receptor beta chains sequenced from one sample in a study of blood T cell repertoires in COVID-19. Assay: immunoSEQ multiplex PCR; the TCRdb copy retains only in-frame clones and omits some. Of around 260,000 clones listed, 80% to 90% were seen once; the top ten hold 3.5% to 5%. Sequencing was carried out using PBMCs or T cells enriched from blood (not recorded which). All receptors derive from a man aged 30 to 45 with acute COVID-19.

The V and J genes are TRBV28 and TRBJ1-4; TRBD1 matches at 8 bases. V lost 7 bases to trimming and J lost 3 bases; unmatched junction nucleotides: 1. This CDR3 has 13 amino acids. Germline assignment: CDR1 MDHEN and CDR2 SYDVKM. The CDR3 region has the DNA TGTGCCAGCAAGGGACAGGCTAATGAAAAACTGTTTTTT. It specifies CASKGQANEKLFF.

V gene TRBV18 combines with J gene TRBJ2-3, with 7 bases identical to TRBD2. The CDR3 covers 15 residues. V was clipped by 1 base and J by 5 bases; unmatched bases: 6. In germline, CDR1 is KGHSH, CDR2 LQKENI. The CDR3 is CASSPRNGGKDTQYF. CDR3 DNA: TGTGCCAGCTCACCACGTAACGGGGGGAAAGATACGCAGTATTTT.

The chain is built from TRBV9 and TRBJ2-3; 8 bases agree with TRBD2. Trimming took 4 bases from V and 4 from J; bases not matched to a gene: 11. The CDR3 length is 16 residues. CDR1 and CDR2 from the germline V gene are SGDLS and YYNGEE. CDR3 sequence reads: CASSQSAGVFPDTQYF. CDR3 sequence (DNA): TGTGCCAGCAGCCAGTCAGCGGGAGTGTTCCCAGATACGCAGTATTTT.

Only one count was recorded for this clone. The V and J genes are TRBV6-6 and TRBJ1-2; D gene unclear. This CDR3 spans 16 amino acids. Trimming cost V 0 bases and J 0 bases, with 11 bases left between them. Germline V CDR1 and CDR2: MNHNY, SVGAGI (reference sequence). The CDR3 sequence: CASSYSYPAANYGYTF. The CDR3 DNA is TGTGCCAGCAGTTACTCTTATCCTGCAGCTAACTATGGCTACACCTTC.

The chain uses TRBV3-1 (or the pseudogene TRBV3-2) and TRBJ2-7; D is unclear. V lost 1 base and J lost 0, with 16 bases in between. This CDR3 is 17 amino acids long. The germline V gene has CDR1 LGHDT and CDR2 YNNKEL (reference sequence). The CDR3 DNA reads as TGTGCCAGCAGCCAAGGATTCAGAACCTTCAGCTCCTACGAGCAGTACGTC. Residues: CASSQGFRTFSSYEQYV.

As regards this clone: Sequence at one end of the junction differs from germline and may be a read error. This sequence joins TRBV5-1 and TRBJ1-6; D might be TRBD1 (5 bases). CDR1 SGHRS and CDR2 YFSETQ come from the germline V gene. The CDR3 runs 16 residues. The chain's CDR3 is CASSPGDSSYNSPLHF. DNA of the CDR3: TGTGCCAGCAGCCCGGGTGACAGCTCCTATAATTCACCCCTCCACTTT.

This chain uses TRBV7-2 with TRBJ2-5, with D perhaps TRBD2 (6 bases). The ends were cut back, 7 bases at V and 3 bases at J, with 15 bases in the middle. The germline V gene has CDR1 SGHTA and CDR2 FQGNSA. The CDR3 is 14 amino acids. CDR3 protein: CASKGLSYKETQYF. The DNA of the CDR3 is TGTGCCAGCAAGGGACTTTCATATAAAGAGACCCAGTACTTC. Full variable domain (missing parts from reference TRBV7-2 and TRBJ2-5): GAGVSQSPSNKVTEKGKDVELRCDPISGHTALYWYRQSLGQGLEFLIYFQGNSAPDKSGLPSDRFSAERTGGSVSTLTIQRTQQEDSAVYLCASKGLSYKETQYFGPGTRLLVL.

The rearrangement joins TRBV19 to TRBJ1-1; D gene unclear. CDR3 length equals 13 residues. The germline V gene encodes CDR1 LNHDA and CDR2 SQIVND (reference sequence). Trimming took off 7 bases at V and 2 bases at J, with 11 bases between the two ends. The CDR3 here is CASTQVLNTEAFF. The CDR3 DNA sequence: TGTGCCAGTACTCAAGTCCTAAACACTGAAGCTTTCTTT.

Written as DNA, the CDR3 is TGTGCCAGCAGTGAAATACGGCGGGGGGGAGCCAAAAACATTCAGTACTTC. Protein: CASSEIRRGGAKNIQYF. The chain joins TRBV6-1 to TRBJ2-4; 9 nucleotides align to TRBD2. The ends lost 2 bases at V and 0 bases at J; junction bases unmatched: 5. This CDR3 has 17 amino acids. From germline, CDR1 is MNHNS and CDR2 SASEGT.

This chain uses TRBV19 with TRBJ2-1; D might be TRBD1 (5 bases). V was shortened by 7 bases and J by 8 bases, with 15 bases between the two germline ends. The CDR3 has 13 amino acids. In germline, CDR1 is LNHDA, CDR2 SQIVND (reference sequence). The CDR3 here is CASNKQAWDEQFF. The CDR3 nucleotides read TGTGCCAGTAATAAACAGGCATGGGATGAGCAGTTCTTC.

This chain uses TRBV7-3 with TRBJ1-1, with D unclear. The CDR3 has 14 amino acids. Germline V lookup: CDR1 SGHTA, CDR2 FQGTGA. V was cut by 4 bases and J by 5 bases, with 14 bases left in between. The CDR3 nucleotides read TGTGCCAGCAGCTCGTTGGACGGCGGGACTGAAGCTTTCTTT. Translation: CASSSLDGGTEAFF. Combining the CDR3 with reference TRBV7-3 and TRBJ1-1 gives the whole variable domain GAGVSQTPSNKVTEKGKYVELRCDPISGHTALYWYRQSLGQGPEFLIYFQGTGAADDSGLPNDRFFAVRPEGSVSTLKIQRTERGDSAVYLCASSSLDGGTEAFFGQGTRLTVV.

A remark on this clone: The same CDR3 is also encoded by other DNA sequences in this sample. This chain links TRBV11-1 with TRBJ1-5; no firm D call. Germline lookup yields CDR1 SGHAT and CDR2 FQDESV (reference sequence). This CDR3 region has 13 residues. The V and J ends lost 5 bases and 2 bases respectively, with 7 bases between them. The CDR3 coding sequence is TGTGCCAGCAGCCTGGGCCGCAATCAGCCCCAGCATTTT. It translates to CASSLGRNQPQHF.

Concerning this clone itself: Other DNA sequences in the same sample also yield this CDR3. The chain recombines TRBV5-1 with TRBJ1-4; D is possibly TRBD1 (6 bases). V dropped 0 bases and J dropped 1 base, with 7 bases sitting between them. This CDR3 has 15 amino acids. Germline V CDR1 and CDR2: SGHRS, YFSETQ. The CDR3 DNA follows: TGCGCCAGCAGCTTGGGGGGACAAACTAATGAAAAACTGTTTTTT. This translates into CASSLGGQTNEKLFF.

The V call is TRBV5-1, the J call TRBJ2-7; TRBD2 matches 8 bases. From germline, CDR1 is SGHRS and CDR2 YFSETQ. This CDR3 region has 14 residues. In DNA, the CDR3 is TGTGCCAGCAGGGAAACTAGCGGCTCCTACGAGCAGTACGTC. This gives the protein CASRETSGSYEQYV.

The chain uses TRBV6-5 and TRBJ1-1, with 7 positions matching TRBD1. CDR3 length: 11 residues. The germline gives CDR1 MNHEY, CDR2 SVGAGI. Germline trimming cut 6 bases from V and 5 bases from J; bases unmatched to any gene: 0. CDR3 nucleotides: TGTGCCAGCAGACAGGGGACTGAAGCTTTCTTT. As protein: CASRQGTEAFF.

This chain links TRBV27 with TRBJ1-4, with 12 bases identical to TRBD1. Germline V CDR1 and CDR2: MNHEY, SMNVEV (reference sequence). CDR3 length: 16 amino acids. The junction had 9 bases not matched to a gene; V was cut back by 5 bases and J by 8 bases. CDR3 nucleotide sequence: TGTGCCAGCAGTCCCCGGGACAGGGGGCACGGAGAAAAACTGTTTTTT. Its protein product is CASSPRDRGHGEKLFF.

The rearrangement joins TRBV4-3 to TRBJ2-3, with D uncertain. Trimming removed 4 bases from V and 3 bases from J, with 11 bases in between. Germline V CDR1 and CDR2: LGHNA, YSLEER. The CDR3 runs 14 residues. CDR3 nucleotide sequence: TGCGCCAGCAGCCGGGTACTAACGACAGATACGCAGTATTTT. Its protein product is CASSRVLTTDTQYF.

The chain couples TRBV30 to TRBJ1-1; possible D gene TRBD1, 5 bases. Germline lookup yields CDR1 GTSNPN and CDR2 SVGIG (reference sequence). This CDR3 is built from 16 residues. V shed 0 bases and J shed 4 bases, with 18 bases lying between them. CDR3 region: CAWSVHVRGLGTEAFF. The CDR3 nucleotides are TGTGCCTGGAGTGTTCATGTTAGGGGACTCGGCACTGAAGCTTTCTTT.

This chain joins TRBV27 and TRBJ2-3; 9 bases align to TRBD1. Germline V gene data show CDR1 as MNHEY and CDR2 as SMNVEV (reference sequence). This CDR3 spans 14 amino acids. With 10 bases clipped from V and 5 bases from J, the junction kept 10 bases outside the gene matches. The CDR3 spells CATTGGGLKDTQYF. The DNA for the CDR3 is TGTGCCACCACAGGGGGCGGATTAAAAGATACGCAGTATTTT.

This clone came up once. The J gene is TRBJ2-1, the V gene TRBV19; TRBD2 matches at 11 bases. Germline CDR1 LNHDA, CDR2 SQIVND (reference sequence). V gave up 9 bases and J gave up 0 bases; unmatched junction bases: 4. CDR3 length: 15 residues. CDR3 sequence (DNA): TGTGCCAGCGTTACTAGCGGGAGCTCCTACAATGAGCAGTTCTTC. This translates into CASVTSGSSYNEQFF.

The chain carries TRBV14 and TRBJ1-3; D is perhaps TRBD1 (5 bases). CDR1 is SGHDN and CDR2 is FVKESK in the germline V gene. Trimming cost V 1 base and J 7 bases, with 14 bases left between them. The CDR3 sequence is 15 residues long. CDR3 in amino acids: CASSQATGSKNTIYF. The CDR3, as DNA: TGTGCCAGCAGCCAAGCTACAGGTTCGAAGAACACCATATATTTT.

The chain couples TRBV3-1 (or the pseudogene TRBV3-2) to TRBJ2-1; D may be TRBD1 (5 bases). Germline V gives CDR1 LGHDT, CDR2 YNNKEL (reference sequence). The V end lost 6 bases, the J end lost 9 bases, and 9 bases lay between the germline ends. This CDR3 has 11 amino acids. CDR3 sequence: CASRKQGEQFF. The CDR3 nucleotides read TGTGCCAGCAGAAAGCAGGGTGAGCAGTTCTTC.

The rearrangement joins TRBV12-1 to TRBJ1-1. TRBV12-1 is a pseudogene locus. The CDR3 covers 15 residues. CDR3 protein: CASSIPGTMNTEAFF. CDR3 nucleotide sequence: TGTGCCAGCAGCATTCCGGGAACAATGAACACTGAAGCTTTCTTT.

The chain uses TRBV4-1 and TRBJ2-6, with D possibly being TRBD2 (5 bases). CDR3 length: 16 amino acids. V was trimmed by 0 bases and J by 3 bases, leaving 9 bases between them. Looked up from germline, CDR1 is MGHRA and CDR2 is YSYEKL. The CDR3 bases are TGCGCCAGCAGCCAAGATCGGGCGGGTGGGGCCAACGTCCTGACTTTC. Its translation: CASSQDRAGGANVLTF.

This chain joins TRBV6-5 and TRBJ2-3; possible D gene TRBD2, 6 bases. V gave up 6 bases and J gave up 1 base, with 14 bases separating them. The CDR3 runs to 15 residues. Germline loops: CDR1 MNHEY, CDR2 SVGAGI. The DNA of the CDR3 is TGTGCCAGCAGCCATAGCGGAGCCCGCACAGATACGCAGTATTTT. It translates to CASSHSGARTDTQYF.

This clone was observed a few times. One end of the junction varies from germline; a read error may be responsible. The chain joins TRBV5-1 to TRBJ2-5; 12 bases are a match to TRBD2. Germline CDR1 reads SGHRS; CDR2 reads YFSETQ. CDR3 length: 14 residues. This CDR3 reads CASSLGLAGETQYF. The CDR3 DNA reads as TGTGCCAGCAGCTTGGGACTAGCGGGAGAGACCCAGTACTTC.

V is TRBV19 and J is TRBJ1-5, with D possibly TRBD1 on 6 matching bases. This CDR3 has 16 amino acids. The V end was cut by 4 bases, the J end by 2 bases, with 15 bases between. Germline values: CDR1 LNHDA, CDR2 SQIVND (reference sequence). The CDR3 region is CASSSRQAVGNQPQHF. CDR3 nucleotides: TGTGCCAGTAGTAGCCGACAGGCTGTGGGCAATCAGCCCCAGCATTTT.

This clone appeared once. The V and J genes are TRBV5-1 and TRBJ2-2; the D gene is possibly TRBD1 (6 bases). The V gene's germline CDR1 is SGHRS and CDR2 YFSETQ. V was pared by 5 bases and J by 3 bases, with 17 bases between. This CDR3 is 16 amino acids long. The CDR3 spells CASSSTTGHDTGELFF. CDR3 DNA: TGCGCCAGCAGTTCCACAACAGGGCATGACACCGGGGAGCTGTTTTTT.

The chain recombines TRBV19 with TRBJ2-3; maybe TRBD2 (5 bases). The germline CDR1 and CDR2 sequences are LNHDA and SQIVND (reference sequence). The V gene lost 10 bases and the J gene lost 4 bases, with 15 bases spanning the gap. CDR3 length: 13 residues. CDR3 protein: CAISITGADTQYF. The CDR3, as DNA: TGTGCCATCTCAATTACCGGGGCAGATACGCAGTATTTT. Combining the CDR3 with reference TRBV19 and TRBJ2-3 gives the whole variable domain DGGITQSPKYLFRKEGQNVTLSCEQNLNHDAMYWYRQDPGQGLRLIYYSQIVNDFQKGDIAEGYSVSREKKESFPLTVTSAQKNPTAFYLCAISITGADTQYFGPGTRLTVL.